This T cell receptor (beta chain) was recovered during a study of T cells after yellow fever vaccination. Findings and limits, study-wide: Just a small share of clonotypes turned up in the CD4 compartment as well as the CD8 compartment. Boosting was followed by the reappearance of most primary-vaccination clones (under 97% CD4, 70% to 90% CD8).

In this sample, this clonotype turned up once. The antigen is unknown. A read error may produce the germline difference seen at one junction end. The CDR3 contains 12 residues. Germline assignment: CDR1 SGHDN and CDR2 FVKESK. One entry per CDR3 protein results from TCRdb running MiXCR on the 5' RACE reads. The profile shows almost 600,000 distinct CDR3 sequences, approximately 13% of them singletons. Here the sequenced sample was PBMCs, taken on the day of the yellow fever booster vaccination. This sequence originates from a young man who received the YFV17D yellow fever vaccine. The V call is TRBV14, the J call TRBJ1-4; D perhaps matches TRBD1 (5 bases). CDR3 sequence: CASSHPGERIIF. The CDR3, as DNA: TGTGCCAGCAGCCACCCGGGGGAACGGATCATTTTT.